Presented here are 10 T cell receptor beta chains from one specimen sequenced in a study of blood T cell repertoires in COVID-19. Sequencing used immunoSEQ multiplex PCR; TCRdb keeps in-frame clones, though not all of them. Of about 200,000 clones in the sample, 70% to 90% were seen once. Sequencing was performed on peripheral blood. Every receptor here comes from a woman at least 80 years old with acute or convalescent COVID-19.

V gene TRBV30 combines with J gene TRBJ2-5; D ambiguous. Looked up from germline, CDR1 is GTSNPN and CDR2 is SVGIG (reference sequence). The V end was cut by 0 bases, the J end by 5 bases, with 13 bases between. The length of the CDR3 is 14 residues. The CDR3 spells CAWSVNSPRETQYF. For the CDR3, the DNA is TGTGCCTGGAGTGTAAATAGCCCTAGGGAGACCCAGTACTTC.

The chain links TRBV3-1 (or the pseudogene TRBV3-2) to TRBJ2-7, with 8 bases matching TRBD2. Germline trimming cut 5 bases from V and 0 bases from J; bases unmatched to any gene: 6. The CDR3 is 15 amino acids. Germline lookup yields CDR1 LGHDT and CDR2 YNNKEL (reference sequence). CDR3 amino acids: CASSNKRGFSYEQYF. DNA for the CDR3: TGTGCCAGCAGCAACAAGCGGGGGTTCTCCTACGAGCAGTACTTC.

V gene TRBV3-1 (or the pseudogene TRBV3-2) combines with J gene TRBJ2-7; the D gene is possibly TRBD1 (5 bases). Germline V gives CDR1 LGHDT, CDR2 YNNKEL (reference sequence). The CDR3 has 13 residues. Trimming removed 4 bases at V and 3 bases at J, with 10 bases between. The CDR3 loop is CASSPGYDYEQYF. The CDR3 DNA follows: TGTGCCAGCAGCCCAGGGTACGACTACGAGCAGTACTTC.

The V and J genes are TRBV11-2 and TRBJ2-2; tentatively, D is TRBD2 (5 bases). Trimming took 1 base from V and 6 from J, leaving 6 bases between them. Germline assignment: CDR1 SGHAT and CDR2 FQNNGV. CDR3 length: 13 amino acids. CDR3 in DNA: TGTGCCAGCAGCTTAGGAGCGGCCGGGGAGCTGTTTTTT. It is translated as CASSLGAAGELFF.

V usage is TRBV6-5 and J usage is TRBJ1-2, with 7 bases lining up with TRBD1. The CDR3 is made up of 14 amino acids. Looked up from germline, CDR1 is MNHEY and CDR2 is SVGAGI. V was clipped by 7 bases and J by 6 bases; unmatched bases: 11. The CDR3 region is CASMLAGGLDGYTF. In DNA, the CDR3 is TGTGCCAGCATGTTAGCAGGGGGTCTGGATGGCTACACCTTC.

V usage is TRBV6-4 and J usage is TRBJ2-3, with D possibly being TRBD1 (5 bases). V gave up 4 bases and J gave up 6 bases, with 14 bases separating them. This CDR3 is built from 14 residues. Per the germline V gene, CDR1 is MRHNA and CDR2 is SNTAGT. The CDR3 bases are TGTGCCAGCAGTGCCGCCAATCAGGGTGATACGCAGTATTTT. Translation: CASSAANQGDTQYF.

The chain couples TRBV6-5 to TRBJ1-1; TRBD1 matches 7 bases. The CDR3 totals 14 residues. Germline loops: CDR1 MNHEY, CDR2 SVGAGI. With V trimmed by 5 bases and J by 5 bases, 8 bases remained unmatched. The CDR3 DNA reads TGTGCCAGCAGTCCCTTTGGACAGGAGACTGAAGCTTTCTTT. Its translation: CASSPFGQETEAFF.

CDR3 nucleotide sequence: TGTGCCTGTACCCAGGGTAATCAGCCCCAGCATTTT. The encoded protein is CACTQGNQPQHF. This chain links TRBV30 with TRBJ1-5, with TRBD1 as a possible D gene (5 bases). The CDR3 is 12 residues long. Trimming removed 6 bases from V and 4 bases from J, with 10 bases in between. Germline lookup yields CDR1 GTSNPN and CDR2 SVGIG (reference sequence).

The V gene is TRBV19, the J gene TRBJ2-5; 10 bases fit TRBD2. V lost 7 bases to trimming and J lost 5 bases; unmatched junction nucleotides: 10. The V gene's germline CDR1 is LNHDA and CDR2 SQIVND (reference sequence). This CDR3 spans 15 amino acids. This chain's CDR3 is CASTSLAGARETQYF. In DNA form, the CDR3 reads TGTGCCAGTACCTCTCTAGCGGGGGCCCGGGAGACCCAGTACTTC.

The CDR3 sequence: CASRGHPTGELFF. DNA for the CDR3: TGTGCCAGCAGGGGGCATCCAACCGGGGAGCTGTTTTTT. This chain joins TRBV25-1 and TRBJ2-2; D perhaps matches TRBD1 (5 bases). CDR1 is MGHDK and CDR2 is SYGVNS in the germline V gene. CDR3 size: 13 residues. Trimming shortened V by 6 bases and J by 5 bases, and 10 bases separated the two germline ends.